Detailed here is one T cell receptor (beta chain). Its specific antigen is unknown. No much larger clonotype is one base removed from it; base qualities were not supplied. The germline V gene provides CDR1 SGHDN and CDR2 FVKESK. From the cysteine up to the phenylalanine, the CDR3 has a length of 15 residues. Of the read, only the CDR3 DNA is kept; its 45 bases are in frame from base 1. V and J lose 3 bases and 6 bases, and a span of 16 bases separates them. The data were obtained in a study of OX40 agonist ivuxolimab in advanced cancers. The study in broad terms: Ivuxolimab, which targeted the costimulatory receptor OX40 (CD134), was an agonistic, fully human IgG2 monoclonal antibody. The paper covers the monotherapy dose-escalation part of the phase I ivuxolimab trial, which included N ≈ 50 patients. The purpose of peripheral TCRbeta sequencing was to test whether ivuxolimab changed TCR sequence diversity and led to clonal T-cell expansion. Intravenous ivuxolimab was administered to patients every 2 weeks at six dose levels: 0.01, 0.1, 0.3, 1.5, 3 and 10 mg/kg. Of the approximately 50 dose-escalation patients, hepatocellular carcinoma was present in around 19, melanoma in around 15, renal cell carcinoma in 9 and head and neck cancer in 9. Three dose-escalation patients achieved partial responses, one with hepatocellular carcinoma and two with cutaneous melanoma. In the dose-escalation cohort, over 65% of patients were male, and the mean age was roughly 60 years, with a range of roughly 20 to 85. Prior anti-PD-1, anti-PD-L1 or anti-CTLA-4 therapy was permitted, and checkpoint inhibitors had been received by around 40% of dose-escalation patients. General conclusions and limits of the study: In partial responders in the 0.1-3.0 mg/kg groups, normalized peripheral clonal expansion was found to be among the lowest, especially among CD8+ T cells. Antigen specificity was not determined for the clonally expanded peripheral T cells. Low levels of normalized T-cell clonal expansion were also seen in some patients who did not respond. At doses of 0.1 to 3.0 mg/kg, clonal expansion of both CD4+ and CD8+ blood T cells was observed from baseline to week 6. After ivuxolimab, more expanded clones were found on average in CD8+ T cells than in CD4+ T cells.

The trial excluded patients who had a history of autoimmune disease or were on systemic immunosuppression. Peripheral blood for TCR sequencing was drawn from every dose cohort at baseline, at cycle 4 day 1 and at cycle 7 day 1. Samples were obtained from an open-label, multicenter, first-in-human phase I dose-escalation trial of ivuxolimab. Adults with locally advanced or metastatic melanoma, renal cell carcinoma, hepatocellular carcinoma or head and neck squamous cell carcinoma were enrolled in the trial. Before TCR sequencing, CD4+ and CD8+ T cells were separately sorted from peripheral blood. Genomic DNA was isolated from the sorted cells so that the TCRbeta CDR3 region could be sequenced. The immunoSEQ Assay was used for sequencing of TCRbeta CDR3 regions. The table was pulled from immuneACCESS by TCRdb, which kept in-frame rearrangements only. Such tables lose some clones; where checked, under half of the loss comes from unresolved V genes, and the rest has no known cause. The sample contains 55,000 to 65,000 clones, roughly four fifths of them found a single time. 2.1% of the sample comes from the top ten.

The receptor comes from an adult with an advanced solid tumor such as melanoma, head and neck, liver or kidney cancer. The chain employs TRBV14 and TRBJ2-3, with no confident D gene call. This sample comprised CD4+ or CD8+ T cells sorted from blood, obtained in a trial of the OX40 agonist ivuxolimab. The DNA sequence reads TGTGCCAGCAGCCATATTTGGGAAAAAAGCGATACGCAGTATTTT. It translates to CASSHIWEKSDTQYF.